This TCR beta chain was sequenced for a study of blood T cell repertoires in COVID-19. Study at large: Acute and convalescent COVID-19 specimens originated in the United States, Italy and Spain.

Clones were sequenced by immunoSEQ multiplex PCR, and TCRdb holds only the in-frame ones, with some missing. The sample contains tens of thousands of clones, over 85% of which appear only once. The clonotype comes from a man in his fifties or sixties with acute or convalescent COVID-19. The specimen sequenced was peripheral blood.

CDR3 sequence reads: CSVDVATYNEQFF. The CDR3 DNA sequence: TGCAGCGTTGATGTAGCTACTTACAATGAGCAGTTCTTC. V gene TRBV29-1 combines with J gene TRBJ2-1; D not resolved. The CDR3 is 13 amino acids. V was cut by 3 bases and J by 4 bases, with 10 bases left in between. CDR1 and CDR2 (germline): SQVTM, ANQGSEA.